The clone carrying this T cell receptor (beta chain) was picked up a small number of times. This specimen belongs to a study of blood T cell repertoires in COVID-19. This CDR3 contains 12 residues. Germline CDR1 and CDR2: GTSNPN and SVGIG (reference sequence). V shed 3 bases, J shed 9 bases, and the junction held 7 bases outside the gene matches. Clones were sequenced by immunoSEQ multiplex PCR, and TCRdb holds only the in-frame ones, with some missing. The sample includes 200,000 to 250,000 clones, around 85% of them seen just once. The chain is built from TRBV30 and TRBJ1-1, with 7 bases aligning to TRBD1. This TCR came from a woman aged 40 to 50 with active or convalescent COVID-19. The source material was peripheral blood. CDR3 bases: TGTGCCTGGAGACCTCAGGGGGACCAAGCTTTCTTT. Its protein product is CAWRPQGDQAFF.